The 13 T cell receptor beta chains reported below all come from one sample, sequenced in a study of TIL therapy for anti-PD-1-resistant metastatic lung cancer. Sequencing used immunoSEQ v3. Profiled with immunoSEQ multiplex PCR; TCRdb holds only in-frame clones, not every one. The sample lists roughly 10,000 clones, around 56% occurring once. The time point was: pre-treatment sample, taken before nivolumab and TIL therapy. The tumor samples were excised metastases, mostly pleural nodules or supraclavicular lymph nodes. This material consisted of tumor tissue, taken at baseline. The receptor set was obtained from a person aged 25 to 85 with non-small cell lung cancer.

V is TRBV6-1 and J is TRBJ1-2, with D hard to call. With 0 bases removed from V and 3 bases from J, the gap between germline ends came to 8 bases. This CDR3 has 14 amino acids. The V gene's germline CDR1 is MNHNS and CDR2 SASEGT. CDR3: CASSEAFQDYGYTF. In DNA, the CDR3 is TGTGCCAGCAGTGAAGCTTTCCAAGACTATGGCTACACCTTC.

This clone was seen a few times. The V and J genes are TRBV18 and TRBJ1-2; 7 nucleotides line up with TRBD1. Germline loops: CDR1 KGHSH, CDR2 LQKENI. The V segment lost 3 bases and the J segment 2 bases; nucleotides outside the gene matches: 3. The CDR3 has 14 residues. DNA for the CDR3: TGTGCCAGCTCACCGGACAGGCGCAACTATGGCTACACCTTC. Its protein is CASSPDRRNYGYTF.

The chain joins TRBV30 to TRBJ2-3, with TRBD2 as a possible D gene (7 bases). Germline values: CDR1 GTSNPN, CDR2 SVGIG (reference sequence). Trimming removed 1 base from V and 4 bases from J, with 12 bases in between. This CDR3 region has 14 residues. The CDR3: CAWSDQGRADTQYF. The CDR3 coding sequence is TGTGCCTGGAGTGACCAGGGGAGGGCAGATACGCAGTATTTT. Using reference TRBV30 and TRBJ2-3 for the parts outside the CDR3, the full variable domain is SQTIHQWPATLVQPVGSPLSLECTVEGTSNPNLYWYRQAAGRGLQLLFYSVGIGQISSEVPQNLSASRPQDRQFILSSKKLLLSDSGFYLCAWSDQGRADTQYFGPGTRLTVL.

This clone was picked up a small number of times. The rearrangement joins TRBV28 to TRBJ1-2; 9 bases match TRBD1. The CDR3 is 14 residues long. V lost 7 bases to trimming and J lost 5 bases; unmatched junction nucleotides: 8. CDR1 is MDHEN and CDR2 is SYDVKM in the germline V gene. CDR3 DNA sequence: TGTGCCAGCACCAACGGCGGACAGGGGTATGGCTACACCTTC. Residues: CASTNGGQGYGYTF.

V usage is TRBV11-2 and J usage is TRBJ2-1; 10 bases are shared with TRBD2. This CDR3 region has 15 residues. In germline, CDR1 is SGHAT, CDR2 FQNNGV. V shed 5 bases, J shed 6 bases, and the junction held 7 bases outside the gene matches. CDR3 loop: CASSHASGRGNEQFF. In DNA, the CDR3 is TGTGCCAGCAGCCACGCTAGCGGGAGAGGCAATGAGCAGTTCTTC.

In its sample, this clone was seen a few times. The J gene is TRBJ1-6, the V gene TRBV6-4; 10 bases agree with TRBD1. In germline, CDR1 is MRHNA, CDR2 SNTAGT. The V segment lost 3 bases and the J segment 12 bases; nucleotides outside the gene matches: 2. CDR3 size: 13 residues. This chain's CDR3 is CASSEDRGGPLHF. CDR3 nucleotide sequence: TGTGCCAGCAGTGAGGACAGGGGGGGACCCCTCCACTTT.

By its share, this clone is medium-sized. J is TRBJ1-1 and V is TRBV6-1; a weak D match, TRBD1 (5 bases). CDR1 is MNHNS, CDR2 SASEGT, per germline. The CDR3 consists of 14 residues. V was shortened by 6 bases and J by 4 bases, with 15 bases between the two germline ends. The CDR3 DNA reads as TGTGCCAGCAGAACCGGGACCTGGGGCACTGAAGCTTTCTTT. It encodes CASRTGTWGTEAFF.

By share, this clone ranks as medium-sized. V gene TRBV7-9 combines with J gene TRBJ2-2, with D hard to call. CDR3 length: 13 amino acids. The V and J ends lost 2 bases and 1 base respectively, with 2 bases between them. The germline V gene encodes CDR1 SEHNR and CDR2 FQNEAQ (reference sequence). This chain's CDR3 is CASSLLNTGELFF. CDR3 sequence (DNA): TGTGCCAGCAGCTTATTGAACACCGGGGAGCTGTTTTTT.

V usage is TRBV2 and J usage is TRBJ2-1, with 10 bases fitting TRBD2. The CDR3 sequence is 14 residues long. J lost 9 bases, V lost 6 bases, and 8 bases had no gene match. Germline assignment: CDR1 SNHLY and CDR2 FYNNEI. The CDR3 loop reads CASRYSGGPGEQFF. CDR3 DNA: TGTGCCAGCAGATATAGCGGGGGGCCTGGTGAGCAGTTCTTC.

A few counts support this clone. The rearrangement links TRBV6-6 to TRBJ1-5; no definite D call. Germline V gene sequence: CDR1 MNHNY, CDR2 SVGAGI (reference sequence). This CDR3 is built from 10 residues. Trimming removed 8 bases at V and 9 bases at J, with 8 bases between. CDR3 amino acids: CASGLGPQHF. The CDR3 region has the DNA TGTGCCAGCGGACTAGGGCCCCAGCATTTT.

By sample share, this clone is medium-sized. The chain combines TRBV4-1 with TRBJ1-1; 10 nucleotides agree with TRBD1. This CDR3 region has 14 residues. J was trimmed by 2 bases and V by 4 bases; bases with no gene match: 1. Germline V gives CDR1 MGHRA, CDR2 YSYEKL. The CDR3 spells CASSLTGGNTEAFF. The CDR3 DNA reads TGCGCCAGCAGCCTGACAGGGGGCAACACTGAAGCTTTCTTT.

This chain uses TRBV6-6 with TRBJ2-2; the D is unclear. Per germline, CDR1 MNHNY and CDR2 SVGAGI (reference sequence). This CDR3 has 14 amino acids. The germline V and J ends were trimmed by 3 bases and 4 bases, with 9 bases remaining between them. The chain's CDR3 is CASSYLGITGELFF. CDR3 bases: TGTGCCAGCAGTTATTTGGGCATCACCGGGGAGCTGTTTTTT.

The CDR3 loop is CASTPRDRGDEQYF. The DNA for the CDR3 is TGTGCCAGCACACCGAGGGACAGGGGTGACGAGCAGTACTTC. V is TRBV6-4 and J is TRBJ2-7, with 10 positions matching TRBD1. This CDR3 has 14 residues. Germline values: CDR1 MRHNA, CDR2 SNTAGT. V shed 7 bases, J shed 5 bases, and the junction held 8 bases outside the gene matches.